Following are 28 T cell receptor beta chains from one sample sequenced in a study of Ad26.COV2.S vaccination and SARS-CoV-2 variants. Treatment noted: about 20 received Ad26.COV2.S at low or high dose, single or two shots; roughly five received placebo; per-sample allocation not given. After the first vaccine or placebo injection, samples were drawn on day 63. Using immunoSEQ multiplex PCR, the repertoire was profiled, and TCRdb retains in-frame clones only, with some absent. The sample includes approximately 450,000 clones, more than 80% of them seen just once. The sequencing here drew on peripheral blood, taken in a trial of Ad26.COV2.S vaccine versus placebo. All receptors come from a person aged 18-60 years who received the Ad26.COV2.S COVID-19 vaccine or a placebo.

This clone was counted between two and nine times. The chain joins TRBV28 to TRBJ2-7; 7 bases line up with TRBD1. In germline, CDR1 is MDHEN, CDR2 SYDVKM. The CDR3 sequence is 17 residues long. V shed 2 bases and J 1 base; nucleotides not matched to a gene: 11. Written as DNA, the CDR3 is TGTGCCAGCAGTTTACGACTTGGACAGGTAGGGTCCTACGAGCAGTACTTC. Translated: CASSLRLGQVGSYEQYF.

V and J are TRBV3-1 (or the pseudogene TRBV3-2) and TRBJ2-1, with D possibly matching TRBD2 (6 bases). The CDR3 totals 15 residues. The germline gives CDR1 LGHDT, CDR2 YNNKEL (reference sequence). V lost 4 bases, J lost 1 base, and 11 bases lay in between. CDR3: CASSPRLESYNEQFF. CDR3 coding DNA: TGTGCCAGCAGCCCACGACTAGAGTCCTACAATGAGCAGTTCTTC.

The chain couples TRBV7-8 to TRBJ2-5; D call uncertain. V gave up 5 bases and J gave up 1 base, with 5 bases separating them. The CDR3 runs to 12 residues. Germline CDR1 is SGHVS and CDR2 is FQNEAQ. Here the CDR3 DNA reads TGTGCCAGCAGCAGCCCCCAAGAGACCCAGTACTTC. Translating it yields CASSSPQETQYF.

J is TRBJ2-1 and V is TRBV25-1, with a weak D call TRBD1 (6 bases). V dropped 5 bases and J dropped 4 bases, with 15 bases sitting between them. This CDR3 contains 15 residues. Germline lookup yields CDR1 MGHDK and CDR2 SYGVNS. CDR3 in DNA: TGTGCCAGCAGTACTGGGACACGGCCTTACAATGAGCAGTTCTTC. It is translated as CASSTGTRPYNEQFF.

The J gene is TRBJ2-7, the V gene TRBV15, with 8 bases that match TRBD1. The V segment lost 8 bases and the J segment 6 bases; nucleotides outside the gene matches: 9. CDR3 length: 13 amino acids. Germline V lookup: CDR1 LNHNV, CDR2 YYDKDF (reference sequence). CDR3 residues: CATGDRPAGEQYF. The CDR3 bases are TGTGCCACCGGGGACAGGCCGGCGGGCGAGCAGTACTTC.

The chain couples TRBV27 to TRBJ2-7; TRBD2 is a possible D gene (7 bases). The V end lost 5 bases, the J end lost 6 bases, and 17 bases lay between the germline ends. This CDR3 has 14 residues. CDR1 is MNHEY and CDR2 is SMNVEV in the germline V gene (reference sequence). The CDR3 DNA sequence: TGTGCCAGCAGTCCCATGGAGGGGGGGATCGAGCAGTACTTC. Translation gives CASSPMEGGIEQYF.

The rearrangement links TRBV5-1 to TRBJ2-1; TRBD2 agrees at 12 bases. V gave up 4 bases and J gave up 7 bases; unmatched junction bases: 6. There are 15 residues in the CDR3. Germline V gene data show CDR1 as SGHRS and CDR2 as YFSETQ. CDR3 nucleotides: TGCGCCAGCAGCCCTACAGGACTAGCGGGAAATGAGCAGTTCTTC. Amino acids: CASSPTGLAGNEQFF. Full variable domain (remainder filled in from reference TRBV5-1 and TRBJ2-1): KAGVTQTPRYLIKTRGQQVTLSCSPISGHRSVSWYQQTPGQGLQFLFEYFSETQRNKGNFPGRFSGRQFSNSRSEMNVSTLELGDSALYLCASSPTGLAGNEQFFGPGTRLTVL.

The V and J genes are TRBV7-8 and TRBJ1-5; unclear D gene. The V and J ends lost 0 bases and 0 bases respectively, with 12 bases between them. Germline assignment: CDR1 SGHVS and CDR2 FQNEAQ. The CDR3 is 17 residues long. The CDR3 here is CASSLAMARYSNQPQHF. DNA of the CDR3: TGTGCCAGCAGCTTAGCGATGGCACGTTATAGCAATCAGCCCCAGCATTTT.

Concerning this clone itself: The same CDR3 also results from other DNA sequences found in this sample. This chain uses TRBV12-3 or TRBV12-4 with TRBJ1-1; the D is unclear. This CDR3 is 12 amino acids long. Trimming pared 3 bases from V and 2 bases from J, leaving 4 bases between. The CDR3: CASSFTNTEAFF. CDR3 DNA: TGTGCCAGCAGTTTTACAAACACTGAAGCTTTCTTT.

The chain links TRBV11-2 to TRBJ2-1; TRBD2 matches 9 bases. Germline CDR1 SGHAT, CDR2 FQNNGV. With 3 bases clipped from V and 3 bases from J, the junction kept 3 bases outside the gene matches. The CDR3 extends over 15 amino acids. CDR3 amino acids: CASSFSGRRYNEQFF. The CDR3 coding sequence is TGTGCCAGCAGCTTTAGCGGGAGACGCTACAATGAGCAGTTCTTC.

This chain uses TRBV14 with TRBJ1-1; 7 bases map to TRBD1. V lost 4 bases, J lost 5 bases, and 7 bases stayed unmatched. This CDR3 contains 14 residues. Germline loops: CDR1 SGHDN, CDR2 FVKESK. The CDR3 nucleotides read TGTGCCAGCAGCCGAATACAGGGGACTACTGAAGCTTTCTTT. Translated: CASSRIQGTTEAFF.

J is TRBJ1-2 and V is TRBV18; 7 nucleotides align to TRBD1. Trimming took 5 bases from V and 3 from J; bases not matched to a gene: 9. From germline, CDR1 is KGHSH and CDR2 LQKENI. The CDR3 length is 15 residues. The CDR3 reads CASSDNRGADYGYTF. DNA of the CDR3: TGTGCCAGCTCAGACAACAGGGGTGCCGACTATGGCTACACCTTC.

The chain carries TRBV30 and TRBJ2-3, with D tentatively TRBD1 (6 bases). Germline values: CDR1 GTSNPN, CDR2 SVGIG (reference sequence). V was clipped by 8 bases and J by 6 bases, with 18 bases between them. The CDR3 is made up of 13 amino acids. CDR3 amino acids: CATQGHARDTQYF. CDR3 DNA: TGTGCCACCCAGGGACATGCGAGGGATACGCAGTATTTT.

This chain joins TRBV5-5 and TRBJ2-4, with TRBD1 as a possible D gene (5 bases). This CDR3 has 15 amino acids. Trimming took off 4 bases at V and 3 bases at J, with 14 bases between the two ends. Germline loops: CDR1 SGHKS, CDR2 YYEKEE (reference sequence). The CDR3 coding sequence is TGTGCCAGCAGCCCCCAGACAGCACTCAAAAACATTCAGTACTTC. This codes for CASSPQTALKNIQYF.

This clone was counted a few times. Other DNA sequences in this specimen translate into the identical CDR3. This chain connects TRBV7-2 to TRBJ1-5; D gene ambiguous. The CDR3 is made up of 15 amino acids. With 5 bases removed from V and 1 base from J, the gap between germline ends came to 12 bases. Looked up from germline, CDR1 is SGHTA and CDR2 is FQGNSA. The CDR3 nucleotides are TGTGCCAGCAGCCTGGGTGGGAGGAGCAATCAGCCCCAGCATTTT. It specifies CASSLGGRSNQPQHF.

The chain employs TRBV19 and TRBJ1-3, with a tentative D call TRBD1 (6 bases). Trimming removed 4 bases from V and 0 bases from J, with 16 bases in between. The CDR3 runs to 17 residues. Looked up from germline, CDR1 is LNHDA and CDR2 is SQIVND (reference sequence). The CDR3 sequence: CASSTQDRTVSGNTIYF. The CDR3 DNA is TGTGCCAGTAGTACCCAAGACAGGACCGTCTCTGGAAACACCATATATTTT.

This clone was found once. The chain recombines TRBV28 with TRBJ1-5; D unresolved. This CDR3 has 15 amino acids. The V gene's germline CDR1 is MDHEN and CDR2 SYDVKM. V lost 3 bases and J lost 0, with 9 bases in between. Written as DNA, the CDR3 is TGTGCCAGCAGTTTCTACAGTCGTAGCAATCAGCCCCAGCATTTT. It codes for CASSFYSRSNQPQHF.

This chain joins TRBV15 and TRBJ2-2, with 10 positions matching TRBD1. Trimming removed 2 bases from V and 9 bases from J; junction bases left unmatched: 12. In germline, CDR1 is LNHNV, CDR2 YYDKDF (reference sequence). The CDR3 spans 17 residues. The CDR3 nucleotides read TGTGCCACCAGCAGATATGGGACAGGGGACCTAAAACGGGAGCTGTTTTTT. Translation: CATSRYGTGDLKRELFF.

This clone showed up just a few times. CDR3 region: CASSDSGGGDHNEQFF. CDR3 nucleotides: TGTGCCAGCAGTGACTCGGGCGGAGGGGACCACAATGAGCAGTTCTTC. V gene TRBV6-4 combines with J gene TRBJ2-1, with D possibly being TRBD2 (6 bases). Per the germline V gene, CDR1 is MRHNA and CDR2 is SNTAGT. The CDR3 runs 16 residues. V was trimmed by 0 bases and J by 5 bases, leaving 14 bases between them.

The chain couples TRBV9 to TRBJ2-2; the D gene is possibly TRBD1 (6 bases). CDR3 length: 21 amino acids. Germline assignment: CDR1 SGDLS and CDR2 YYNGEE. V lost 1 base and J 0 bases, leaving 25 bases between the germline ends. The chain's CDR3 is CASSVPHRDTSIEANTGELFF. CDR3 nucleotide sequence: TGTGCCAGCAGCGTACCCCACCGGGACACAAGTATAGAGGCGAACACCGGGGAGCTGTTTTTT. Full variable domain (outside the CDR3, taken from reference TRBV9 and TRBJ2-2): DSGVTQTPKHLITATGQRVTLRCSPRSGDLSVYWYQQSLDQGLQFLIQYYNGEERAKGNILERFSAQQFPDLHSELNLSSLELGDSALYFCASSVPHRDTSIEANTGELFFGEGSRLTVL.

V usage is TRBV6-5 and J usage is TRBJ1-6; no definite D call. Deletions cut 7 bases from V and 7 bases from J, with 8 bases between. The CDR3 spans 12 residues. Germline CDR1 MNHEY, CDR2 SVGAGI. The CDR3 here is CASTGVNSPLHF. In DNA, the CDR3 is TGTGCCAGCACCGGGGTGAATTCACCCCTCCACTTT.

The CDR3 spells CASSIPGGLETQYF. The CDR3 DNA reads as TGTGCCAGTAGTATCCCAGGGGGTCTCGAGACCCAGTACTTC. The chain joins TRBV19 to TRBJ2-5; 7 bases fit TRBD1. Germline loops: CDR1 LNHDA, CDR2 SQIVND (reference sequence). V lost 3 bases and J lost 5; bases outside the gene matches: 6. CDR3 size: 14 residues.

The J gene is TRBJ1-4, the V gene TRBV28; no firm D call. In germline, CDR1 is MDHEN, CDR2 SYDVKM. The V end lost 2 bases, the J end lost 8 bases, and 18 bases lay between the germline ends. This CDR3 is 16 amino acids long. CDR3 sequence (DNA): TGTGCCAGCAGTTTAAGAGCACAGAGACGAGGGGAAAAACTGTTTTTT. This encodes CASSLRAQRRGEKLFF. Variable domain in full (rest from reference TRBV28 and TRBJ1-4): DVKVTQSSRYLVKRTGEKVFLECVQDMDHENMFWYRQDPGLGLRLIYFSYDVKMKEKGDIPEGYSVSREKKERFSLILESASTNQTSMYLCASSLRAQRRGEKLFFGSGTQLSVL.

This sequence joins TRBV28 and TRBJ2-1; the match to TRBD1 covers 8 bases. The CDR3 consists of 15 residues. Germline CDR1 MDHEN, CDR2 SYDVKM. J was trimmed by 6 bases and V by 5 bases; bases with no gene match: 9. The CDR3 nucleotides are TGTGCCAGCAGTCCCCGGACAGGGTACGGCAATGAGCAGTTCTTC. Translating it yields CASSPRTGYGNEQFF. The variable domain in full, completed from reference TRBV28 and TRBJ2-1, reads DVKVTQSSRYLVKRTGEKVFLECVQDMDHENMFWYRQDPGLGLRLIYFSYDVKMKEKGDIPEGYSVSREKKERFSLILESASTNQTSMYLCASSPRTGYGNEQFFGPGTRLTVL.

The CDR3, as DNA: TGTGCCAGCAAAGGAGGAATAAGGACCTACGAGCAGTACTTC. Translation: CASKGGIRTYEQYF. The genes are TRBV27 and TRBJ2-7, with D possibly being TRBD2 (5 bases). The V gene's germline CDR1 is MNHEY and CDR2 SMNVEV (reference sequence). The CDR3 sequence is 14 residues long. With 7 bases removed from V and 2 bases from J, the gap between germline ends came to 15 bases.

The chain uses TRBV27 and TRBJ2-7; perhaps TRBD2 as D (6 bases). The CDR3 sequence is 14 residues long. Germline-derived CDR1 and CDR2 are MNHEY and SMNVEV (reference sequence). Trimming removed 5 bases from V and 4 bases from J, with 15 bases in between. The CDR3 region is CASSLGLRRYEQYF. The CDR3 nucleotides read TGTGCCAGCAGTCTGGGACTCCGGAGGTACGAGCAGTACTTC.

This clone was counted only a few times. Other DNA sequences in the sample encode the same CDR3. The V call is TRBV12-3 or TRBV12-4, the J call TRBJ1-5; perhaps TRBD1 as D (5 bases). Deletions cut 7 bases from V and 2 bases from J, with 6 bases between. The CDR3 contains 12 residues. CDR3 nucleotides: TGTGCCAGCACCAGGGGCAATCAGCCCCAGCATTTT. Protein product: CASTRGNQPQHF.

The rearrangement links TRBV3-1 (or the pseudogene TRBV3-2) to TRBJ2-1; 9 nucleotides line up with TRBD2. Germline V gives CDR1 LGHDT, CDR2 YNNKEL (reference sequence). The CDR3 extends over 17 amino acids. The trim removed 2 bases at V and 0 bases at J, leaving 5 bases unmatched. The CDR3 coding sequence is TGTGCCAGCAGCCAATTTCTAGCGGGGAGCTCCTACAATGAGCAGTTCTTC. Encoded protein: CASSQFLAGSSYNEQFF.